The T cell receptor beta chain described here comes from a study of blood T cell repertoires in COVID-19. Study overall: The study drew acute and convalescent COVID-19 samples from the United States, Italy and Spain. T cells, B-cell-depleted T cells, or PBMCs supplied cDNA or gDNA.

CDR1 is GTSNPN and CDR2 is SVGIG in the germline V gene (reference sequence). V was shortened by 3 bases and J by 5 bases, with 16 bases between the two germline ends. This CDR3 comprises 15 residues. The authors' processing: Reference gene primer amplification gave estimated nucleated cell counts. Sequencing was performed with immunoSEQ multiplex PCR; in TCRdb, only in-frame clones are kept and a portion is missing. V and J calls and clone size are as listed in that table; D and trimming were resolved from the DNA. The table includes 200,000 or so clones, 88% detected once. V and J are TRBV30 and TRBJ2-2; D may be TRBD1 (6 bases). The receptor's source is a man aged 70-80 years with active or convalescent COVID-19. The sequencing input was peripheral blood. CDR3 bases: TGTGCCTGGAGCATGTTGACAGGCAAAACCGGGGAGCTGTTTTTT. Amino acids: CAWSMLTGKTGELFF.